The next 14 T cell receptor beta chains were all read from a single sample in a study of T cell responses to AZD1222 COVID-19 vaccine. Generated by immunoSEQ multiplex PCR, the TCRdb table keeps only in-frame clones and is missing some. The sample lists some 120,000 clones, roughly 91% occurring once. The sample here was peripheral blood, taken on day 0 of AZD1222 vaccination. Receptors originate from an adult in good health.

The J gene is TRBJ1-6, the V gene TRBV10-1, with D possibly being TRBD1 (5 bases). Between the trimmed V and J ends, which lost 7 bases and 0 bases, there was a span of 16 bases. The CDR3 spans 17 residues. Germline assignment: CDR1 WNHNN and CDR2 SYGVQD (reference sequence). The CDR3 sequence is CASILTRDHSYNSPLHF. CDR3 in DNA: TGCGCCAGCATTCTGACAAGGGACCACTCCTATAATTCACCCCTCCACTTT.

This chain's CDR3 is CAWSHGLASYEQYF. CDR3 sequence (DNA): TGTGCCTGGAGCCATGGACTAGCGAGTTACGAGCAGTACTTC. The rearrangement links TRBV30 to TRBJ2-7, with TRBD2 identical over 9 bases. Trimming at V came to 3 bases and at J to 4 bases, leaving 7 bases not matched to a gene. This CDR3 comprises 14 residues. Germline V lookup: CDR1 GTSNPN, CDR2 SVGIG (reference sequence).

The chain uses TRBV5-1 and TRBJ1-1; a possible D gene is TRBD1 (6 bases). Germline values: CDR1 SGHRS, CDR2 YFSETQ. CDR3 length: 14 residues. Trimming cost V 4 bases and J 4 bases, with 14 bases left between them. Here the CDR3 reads CASSAGGGATEAFF. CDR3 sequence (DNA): TGCGCCAGCAGCGCTGGAGGGGGGGCCACTGAAGCTTTCTTT.

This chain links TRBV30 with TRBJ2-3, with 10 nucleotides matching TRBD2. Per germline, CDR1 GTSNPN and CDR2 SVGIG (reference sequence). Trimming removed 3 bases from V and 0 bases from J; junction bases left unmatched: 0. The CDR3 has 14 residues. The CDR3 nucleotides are TGTGCCTGGAGGACTAGCGGGAGCACAGATACGCAGTATTTT. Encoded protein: CAWRTSGSTDTQYF. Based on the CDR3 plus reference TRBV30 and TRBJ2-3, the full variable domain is SQTIHQWPATLVQPVGSPLSLECTVEGTSNPNLYWYRQAAGRGLQLLFYSVGIGQISSEVPQNLSASRPQDRQFILSSKKLLLSDSGFYLCAWRTSGSTDTQYFGPGTRLTVL.

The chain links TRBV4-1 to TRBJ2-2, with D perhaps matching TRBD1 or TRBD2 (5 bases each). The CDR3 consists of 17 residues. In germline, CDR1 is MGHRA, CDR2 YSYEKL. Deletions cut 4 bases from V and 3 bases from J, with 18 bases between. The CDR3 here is CASSPSPGPLDTGELFF. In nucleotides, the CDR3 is TGCGCCAGCAGCCCTAGCCCGGGACCCCTGGACACCGGGGAGCTGTTTTTT.

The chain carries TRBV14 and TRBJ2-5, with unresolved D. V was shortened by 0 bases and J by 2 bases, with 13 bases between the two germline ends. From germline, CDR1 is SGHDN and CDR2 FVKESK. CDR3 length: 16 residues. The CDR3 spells CASSQDWQPLQETQYF. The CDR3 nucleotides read TGTGCCAGCAGCCAAGATTGGCAGCCGTTACAAGAGACCCAGTACTTC.

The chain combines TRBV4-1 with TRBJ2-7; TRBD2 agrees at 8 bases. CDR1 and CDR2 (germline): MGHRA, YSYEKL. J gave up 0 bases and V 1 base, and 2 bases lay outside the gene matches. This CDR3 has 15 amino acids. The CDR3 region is CASSQGSGSSYEQYF. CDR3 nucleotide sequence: TGCGCCAGCAGCCAAGGAAGCGGGAGCTCCTACGAGCAGTACTTC.

The CDR3 sequence: CASSRHMNTEAFF. DNA for the CDR3: TGTGCCAGCAGTCGACATATGAACACTGAAGCTTTCTTT. This chain connects TRBV6-5 to TRBJ1-1; no reliable D call. The CDR3 has 13 residues. Germline assignment: CDR1 MNHEY and CDR2 SVGAGI. The germline V and J ends were trimmed by 5 bases and 0 bases, with 7 bases remaining between them.

In DNA form, the CDR3 reads TGTGCCAGCAGCCAAGGACCGGGACAGGACACTGAAGCTTTCTTT. As protein: CASSQGPGQDTEAFF. This rearrangement joins TRBV14 to TRBJ1-1, with 8 bases that match TRBD1. Trimming took 1 base from V and 3 from J; bases not matched to a gene: 4. The CDR3 has 15 amino acids. Germline loops: CDR1 SGHDN, CDR2 FVKESK.

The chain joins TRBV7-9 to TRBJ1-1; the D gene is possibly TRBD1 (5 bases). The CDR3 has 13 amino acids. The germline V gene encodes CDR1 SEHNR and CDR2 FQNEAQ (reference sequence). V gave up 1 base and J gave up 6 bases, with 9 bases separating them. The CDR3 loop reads CASSLGMGAEAFF. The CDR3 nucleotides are TGTGCCAGCAGCTTAGGGATGGGGGCTGAAGCTTTCTTT.

The CDR3 DNA follows: TGCGCCAGCAGCTTGGAGGGGGGTATGAACACTGAAGCTTTCTTT. Protein product: CASSLEGGMNTEAFF. V gene TRBV5-1 combines with J gene TRBJ1-1, with a tentative D call TRBD1 (6 bases). The V end was cut by 0 bases, the J end by 0 bases, with 9 bases between. The germline gives CDR1 SGHRS, CDR2 YFSETQ. The CDR3 loop spans 15 amino acids.

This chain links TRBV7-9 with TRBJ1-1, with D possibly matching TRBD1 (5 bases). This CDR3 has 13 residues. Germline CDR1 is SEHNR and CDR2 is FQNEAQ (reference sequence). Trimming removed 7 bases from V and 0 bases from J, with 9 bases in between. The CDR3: CASIKGVNTEAFF. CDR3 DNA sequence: TGTGCCAGCATCAAAGGGGTGAACACTGAAGCTTTCTTT.

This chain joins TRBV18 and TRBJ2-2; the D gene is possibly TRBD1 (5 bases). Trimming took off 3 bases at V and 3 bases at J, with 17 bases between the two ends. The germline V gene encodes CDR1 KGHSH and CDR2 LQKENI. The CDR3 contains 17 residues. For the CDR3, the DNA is TGTGCCAGCTCACCGCCGGACACGGTCCAGGACACCGGGGAGCTGTTTTTT. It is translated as CASSPPDTVQDTGELFF. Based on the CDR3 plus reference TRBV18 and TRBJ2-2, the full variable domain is NAGVMQNPRHLVRRRGQEARLRCSPMKGHSHVYWYRQLPEEGLKFMVYLQKENIIDESGMPKERFSAEFPKEGPSILRIQQVVRGDSAAYFCASSPPDTVQDTGELFFGEGSRLTVL.

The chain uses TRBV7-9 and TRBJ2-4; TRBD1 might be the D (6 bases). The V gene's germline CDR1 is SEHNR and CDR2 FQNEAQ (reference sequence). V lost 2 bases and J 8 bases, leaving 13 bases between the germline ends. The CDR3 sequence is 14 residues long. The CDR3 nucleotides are TGTGCCAGCAGCTTAATCACAGGGTCGGACATTCAGTACTTC. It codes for CASSLITGSDIQYF.